This TCR beta chain was recovered during a study of PD-1 blockade in classical Hodgkin lymphoma. Whole-study results and caveats: A reduction in baseline TCR diversity was reportedly seen in newly diagnosed patients relative to healthy donors.

Concerning this clone itself: As yet, its antigen is unknown.

Assay used: immunoSEQ multiplex PCR; TCRdb lists only in-frame clones, some missing. Counted here are about 93,000 clones, 78% occurring once; the ten biggest clones make up about 9%. As for time point: cycle 4 day 1 (C4D1), after 5 to 7 weeks of nivolumab. All patients relapsed after autologous stem cell transplantation, and brentuximab vedotin exposure varied. The CDR3 totals 15 residues. The germline gives CDR1 SGHAT, CDR2 FQNNGV. With V trimmed by 5 bases and J by 4 bases, 9 bases remained unmatched. This receptor was taken from a human donor with classical Hodgkin lymphoma. J is TRBJ2-5 and V is TRBV11-2; 8 bases are shared with TRBD1. The input for sequencing was peripheral blood mononuclear cells (PBMCs), taken before the fourth cycle of nivolumab. For the CDR3, the DNA is TGTGCCAGCAGCACGCGGGACAGGACCCGAGAGACCCAGTACTTC. This sequence encodes CASSTRDRTRETQYF.